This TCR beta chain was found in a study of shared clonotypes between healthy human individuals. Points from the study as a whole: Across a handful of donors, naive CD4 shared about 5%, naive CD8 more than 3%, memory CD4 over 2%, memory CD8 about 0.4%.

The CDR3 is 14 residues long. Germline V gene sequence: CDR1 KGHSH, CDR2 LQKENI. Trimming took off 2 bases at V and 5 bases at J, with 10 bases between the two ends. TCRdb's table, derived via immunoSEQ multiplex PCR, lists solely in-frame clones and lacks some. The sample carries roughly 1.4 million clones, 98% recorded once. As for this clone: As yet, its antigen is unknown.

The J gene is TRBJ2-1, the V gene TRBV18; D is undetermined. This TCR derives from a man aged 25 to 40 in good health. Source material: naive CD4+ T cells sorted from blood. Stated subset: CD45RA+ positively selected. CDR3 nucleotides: TGTGCCAGCTCACCAAAGTCTCGGGACAATGAGCAGTTCTTC. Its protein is CASSPKSRDNEQFF.